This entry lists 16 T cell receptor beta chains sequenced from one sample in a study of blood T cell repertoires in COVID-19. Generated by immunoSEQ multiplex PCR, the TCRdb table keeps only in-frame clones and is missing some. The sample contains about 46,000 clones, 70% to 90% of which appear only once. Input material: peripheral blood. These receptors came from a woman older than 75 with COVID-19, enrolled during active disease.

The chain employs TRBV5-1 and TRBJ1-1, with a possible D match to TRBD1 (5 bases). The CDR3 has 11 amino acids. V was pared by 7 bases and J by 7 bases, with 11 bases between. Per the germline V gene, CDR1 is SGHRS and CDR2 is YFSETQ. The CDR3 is CASGRADEAFF. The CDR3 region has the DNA TGCGCCAGCGGCAGGGCCGATGAAGCTTTCTTT.

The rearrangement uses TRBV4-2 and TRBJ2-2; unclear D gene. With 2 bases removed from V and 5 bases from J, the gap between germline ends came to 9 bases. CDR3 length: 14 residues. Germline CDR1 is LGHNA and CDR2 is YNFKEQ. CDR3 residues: CASSQHPGTGELFF. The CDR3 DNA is TGTGCCAGCAGCCAACATCCCGGGACCGGGGAGCTGTTTTTT.

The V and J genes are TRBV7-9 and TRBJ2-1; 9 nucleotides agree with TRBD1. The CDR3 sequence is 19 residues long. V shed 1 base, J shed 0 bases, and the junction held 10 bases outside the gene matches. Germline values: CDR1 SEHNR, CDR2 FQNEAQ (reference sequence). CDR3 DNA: TGTGCCAGCAGCTTAGTCAACAGGGGGCTGAGCCGCTCCTACAATGAGCAGTTCTTC. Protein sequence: CASSLVNRGLSRSYNEQFF.

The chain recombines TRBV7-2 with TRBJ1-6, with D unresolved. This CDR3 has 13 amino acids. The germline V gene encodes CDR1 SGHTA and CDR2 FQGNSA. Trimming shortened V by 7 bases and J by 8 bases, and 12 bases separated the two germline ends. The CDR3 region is CASNAERDSPLHF. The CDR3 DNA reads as TGTGCCAGCAACGCCGAGAGGGATTCACCCCTCCACTTT.

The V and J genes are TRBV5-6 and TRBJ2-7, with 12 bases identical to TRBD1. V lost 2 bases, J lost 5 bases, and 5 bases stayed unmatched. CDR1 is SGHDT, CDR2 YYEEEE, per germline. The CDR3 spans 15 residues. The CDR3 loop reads CASSLTGTGGNEQYF. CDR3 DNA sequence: TGTGCCAGCAGCTTAACCGGGACAGGGGGCAACGAGCAGTACTTC.

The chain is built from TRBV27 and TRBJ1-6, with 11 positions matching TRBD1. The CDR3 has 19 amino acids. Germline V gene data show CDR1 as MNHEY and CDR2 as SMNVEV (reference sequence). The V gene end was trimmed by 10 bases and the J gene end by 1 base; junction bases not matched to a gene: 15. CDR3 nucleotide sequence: TGTGCCACCGGGGGACCGGGACAGGGGGAAGGATCCTATAATTCACCCCTCCACTTT. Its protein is CATGGPGQGEGSYNSPLHF.

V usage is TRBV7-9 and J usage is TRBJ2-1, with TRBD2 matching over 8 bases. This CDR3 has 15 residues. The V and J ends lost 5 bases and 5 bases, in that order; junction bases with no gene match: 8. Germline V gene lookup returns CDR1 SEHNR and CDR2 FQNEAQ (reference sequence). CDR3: CASSELTSGNNEQFF. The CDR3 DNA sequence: TGTGCCAGCAGCGAGCTAACTAGCGGTAACAATGAGCAGTTCTTC.

The CDR3, as DNA: TGTGCCAGCAGCCCCGACAGGGGGCCCACTGAAGCTTTCTTT. It is translated as CASSPDRGPTEAFF. This chain links TRBV11-2 with TRBJ1-1, with 10 bases matching TRBD1. The CDR3 extends over 14 amino acids. Unmatched junction bases numbered 4, after V lost 5 bases and J lost 4 bases. The germline gives CDR1 SGHAT, CDR2 FQNNGV.

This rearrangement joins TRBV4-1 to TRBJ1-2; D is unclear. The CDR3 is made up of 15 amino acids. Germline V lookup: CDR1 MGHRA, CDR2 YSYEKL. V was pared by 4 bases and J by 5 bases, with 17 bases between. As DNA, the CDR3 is TGCGCCAGCAGCCCCCCGGGAACCAACACGTATGGCTACACCTTC. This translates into CASSPPGTNTYGYTF.

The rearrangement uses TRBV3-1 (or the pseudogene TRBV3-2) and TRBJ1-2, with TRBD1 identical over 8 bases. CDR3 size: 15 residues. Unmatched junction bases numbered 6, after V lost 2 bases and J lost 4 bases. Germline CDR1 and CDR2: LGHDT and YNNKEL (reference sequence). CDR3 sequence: CASSQTGQGAYGYTF. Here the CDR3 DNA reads TGTGCCAGCAGCCAAACCGGACAGGGAGCCTATGGCTACACCTTC.

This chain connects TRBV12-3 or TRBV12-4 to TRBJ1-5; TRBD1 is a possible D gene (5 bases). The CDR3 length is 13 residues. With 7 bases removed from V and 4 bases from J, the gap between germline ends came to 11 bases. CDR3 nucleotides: TGTGCCAGCACCTGGGCAGGGAATCAGCCCCAGCATTTT. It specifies CASTWAGNQPQHF.

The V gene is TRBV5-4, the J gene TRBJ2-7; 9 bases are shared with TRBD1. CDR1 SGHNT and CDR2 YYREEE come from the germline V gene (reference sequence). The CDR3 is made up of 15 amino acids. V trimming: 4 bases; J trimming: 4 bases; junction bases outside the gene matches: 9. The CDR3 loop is CASSLDRGFRYEQYF. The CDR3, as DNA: TGTGCCAGCAGCCTTGACAGGGGGTTTAGGTACGAGCAGTACTTC.

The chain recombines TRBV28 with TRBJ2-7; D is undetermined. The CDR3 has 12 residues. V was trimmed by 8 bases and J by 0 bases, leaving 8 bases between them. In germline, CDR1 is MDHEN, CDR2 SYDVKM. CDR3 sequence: CASWRDSYEQYF. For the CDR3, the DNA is TGTGCCAGCTGGAGAGACTCCTACGAGCAGTACTTC. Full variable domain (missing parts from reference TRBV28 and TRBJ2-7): DVKVTQSSRYLVKRTGEKVFLECVQDMDHENMFWYRQDPGLGLRLIYFSYDVKMKEKGDIPEGYSVSREKKERFSLILESASTNQTSMYLCASWRDSYEQYFGPGTRLTVT.

CDR3 protein: CASSRQQNYGYTF. In DNA, the CDR3 is TGTGCCAGCAGCCGACAACAGAACTATGGCTACACCTTC. The chain carries TRBV14 and TRBJ1-2; D uncertain. Trimming cost V 4 bases and J 2 bases, with 8 bases left between them. The CDR3 loop spans 13 amino acids. From germline, CDR1 is SGHDN and CDR2 FVKESK.

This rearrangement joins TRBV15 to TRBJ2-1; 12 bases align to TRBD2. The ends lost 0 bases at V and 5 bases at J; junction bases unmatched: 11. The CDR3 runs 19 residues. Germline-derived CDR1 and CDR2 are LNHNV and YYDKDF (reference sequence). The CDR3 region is CATSRDTSGGPGSHNEQFF. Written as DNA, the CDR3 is TGTGCCACCAGCAGAGATACTAGCGGGGGGCCGGGGTCACACAATGAGCAGTTCTTC.

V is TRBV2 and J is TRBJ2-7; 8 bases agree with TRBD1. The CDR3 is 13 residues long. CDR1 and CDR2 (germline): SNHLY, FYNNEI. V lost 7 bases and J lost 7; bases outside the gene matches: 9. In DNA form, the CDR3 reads TGTGCCAGCACAGGACAGGGCCCTAGGGAGCAGTACTTC. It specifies CASTGQGPREQYF.